This T cell receptor beta chain is drawn from a study of T cell repertoires in cytomegalovirus infection. At the level of the study: Recently identified HLA-C-restricted CMV epitopes were among the peptides used. Public signatures in TCR beta pointed to CMV infection and matching HLA type. Findings of the study overall: Totalled public TCR beta family frequency picked out people who carried CMV plus the relevant HLA. The study found HLA-C-restricted CMV-specific TCR beta clonotypes dominating the ex vivo response.

MiXCR, applied by TCRdb to the reads, yields one record per CDR3 protein. The sample gives about 310,000 distinct CDR3 sequences, 20% to 30% of which show up once; more than 10% is in the top ten. Germline trimming cut 6 bases from V and 6 bases from J; bases unmatched to any gene: 7. The CDR3 loop spans 14 amino acids. As regards this clonotype: The antigen remains undetermined.

The receptor was isolated from a human donor in good health (CMV status not recorded). Some clones in this sample may be carry-over from other donors' samples. Sequenced material: cultured PBMCs, taken from culture after CMV antigen stimulation. This chain uses TRBV12-3 or TRBV12-4 with TRBJ2-7; 11 bases are a match to TRBD2. CDR3 nucleotide sequence: TGTGCCAGCAGGCGTACCGGGACTAGCGGCGAGCAGTACTTC. It is translated as CASRRTGTSGEQYF.